This record covers a single T cell receptor (beta chain). Its antigen is not identified. The data were taken from a study of human T cells and chemical hapten exposure. Overall study results and limits: Significantly more large CDR3 similarity clusters arose among expanded TCRs than among controls.

Time point denoted: patch test 2, 6 weeks after DPC sensitization. Sample treatment: therapeutic diphenylcyclopropenone sensitization with weekly scalp DPC. Trimming left V 6 bases short and J 4 bases short, with 4 bases between. CDR3 size: 11 residues. TCRdb re-called the RACE reads with MiXCR, one entry per CDR3 protein. The data contain 75,000 to 100,000 distinct CDR3 sequences, about 9.3% of them singletons. The source of this sequence is a woman in her thirties or forties with alopecia areata. Some clones in this sample may be carry-over from other donors' samples. This material consisted of whole blood, taken in connection with sensitization to the hapten diphenylcyclopropenone (DPC). This chain joins TRBV12-3 or TRBV12-4 and TRBJ1-3; no firm D call. The CDR3 region has the DNA TGTGCCAGCAGAGGAGGAAACACCATATATTTT. Its protein product is CASRGGNTIYF.